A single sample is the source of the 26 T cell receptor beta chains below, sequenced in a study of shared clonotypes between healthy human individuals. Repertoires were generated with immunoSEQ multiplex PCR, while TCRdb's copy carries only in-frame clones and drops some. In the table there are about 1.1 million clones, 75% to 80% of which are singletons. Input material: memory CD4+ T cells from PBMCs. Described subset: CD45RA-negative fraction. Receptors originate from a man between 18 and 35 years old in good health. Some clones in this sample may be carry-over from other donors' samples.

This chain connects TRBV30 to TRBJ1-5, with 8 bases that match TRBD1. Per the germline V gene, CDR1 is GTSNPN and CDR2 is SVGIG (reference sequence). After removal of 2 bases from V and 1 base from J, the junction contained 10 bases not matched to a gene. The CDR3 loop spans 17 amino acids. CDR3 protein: CAWSPDRGPRSNQPQHF. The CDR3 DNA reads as TGTGCCTGGAGTCCCGACAGGGGACCAAGGAGCAATCAGCCCCAGCATTTT.

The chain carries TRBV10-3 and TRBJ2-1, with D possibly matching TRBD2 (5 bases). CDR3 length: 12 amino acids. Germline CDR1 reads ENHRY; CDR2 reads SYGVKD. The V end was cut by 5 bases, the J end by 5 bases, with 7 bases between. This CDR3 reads CAISRDHNEQFF. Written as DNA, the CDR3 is TGTGCCATCAGTCGGGATCACAATGAGCAGTTCTTC.

The CDR3 loop is CASSLIPRNYEEQFF. Here the CDR3 DNA reads TGTGCCAGCAGCTTGATCCCCAGGAACTATGAGGAGCAGTTCTTC. The rearrangement uses TRBV5-6 and TRBJ2-1; D gene ambiguous. The CDR3 extends over 15 amino acids. V was clipped by 1 base and J by 10 bases, with 18 bases between them. CDR1 SGHDT and CDR2 YYEEEE come from the germline V gene.

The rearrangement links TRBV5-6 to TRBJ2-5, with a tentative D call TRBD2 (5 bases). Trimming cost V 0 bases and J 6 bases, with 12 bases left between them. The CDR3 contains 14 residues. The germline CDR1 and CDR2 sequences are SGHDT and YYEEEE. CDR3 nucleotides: TGTGCCAGCAGCTTGGCCCTAACGGGAAAGACCCAGTACTTC. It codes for CASSLALTGKTQYF.

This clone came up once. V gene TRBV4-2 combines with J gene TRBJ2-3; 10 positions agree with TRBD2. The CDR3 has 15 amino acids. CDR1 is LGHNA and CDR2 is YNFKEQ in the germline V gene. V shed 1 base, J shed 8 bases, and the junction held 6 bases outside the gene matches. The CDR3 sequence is CASSQADSGRTTQYF. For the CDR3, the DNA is TGTGCCAGCAGCCAAGCGGATAGCGGGAGGACTACGCAGTATTTT.

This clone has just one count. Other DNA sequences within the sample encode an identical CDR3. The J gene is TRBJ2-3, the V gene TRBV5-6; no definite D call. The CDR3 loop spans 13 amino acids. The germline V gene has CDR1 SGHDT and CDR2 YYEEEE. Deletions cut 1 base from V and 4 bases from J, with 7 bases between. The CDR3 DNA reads TGTGCCAGCAGCTTGCGAGGAGCAGATACGCAGTATTTT. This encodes CASSLRGADTQYF.

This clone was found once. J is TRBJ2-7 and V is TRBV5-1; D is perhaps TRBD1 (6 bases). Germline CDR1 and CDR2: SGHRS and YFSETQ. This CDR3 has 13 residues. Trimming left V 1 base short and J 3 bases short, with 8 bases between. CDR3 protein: CASSLNRVYEQYF. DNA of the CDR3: TGCGCCAGCAGCTTGAACAGGGTCTACGAGCAGTACTTC.

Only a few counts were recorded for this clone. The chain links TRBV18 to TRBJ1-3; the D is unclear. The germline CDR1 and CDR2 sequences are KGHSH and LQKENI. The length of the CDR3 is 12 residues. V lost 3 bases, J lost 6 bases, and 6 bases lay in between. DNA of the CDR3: TGTGCCAGCTCACCTAGGGAAAACACCATATATTTT. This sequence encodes CASSPRENTIYF.

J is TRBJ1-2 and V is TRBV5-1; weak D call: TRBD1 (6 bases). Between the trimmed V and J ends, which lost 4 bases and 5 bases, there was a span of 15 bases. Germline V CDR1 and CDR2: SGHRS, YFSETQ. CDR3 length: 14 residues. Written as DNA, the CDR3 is TGCGCCAGCAGCGCCTCACAGGGTGGTTATGGCTACACCTTC. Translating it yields CASSASQGGYGYTF.

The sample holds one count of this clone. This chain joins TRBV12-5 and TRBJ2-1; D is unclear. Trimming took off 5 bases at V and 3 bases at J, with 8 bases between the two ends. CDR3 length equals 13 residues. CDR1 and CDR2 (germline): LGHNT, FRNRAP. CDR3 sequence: CASGETVYNEQFF. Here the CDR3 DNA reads TGTGCTAGTGGTGAAACGGTCTACAATGAGCAGTTCTTC.

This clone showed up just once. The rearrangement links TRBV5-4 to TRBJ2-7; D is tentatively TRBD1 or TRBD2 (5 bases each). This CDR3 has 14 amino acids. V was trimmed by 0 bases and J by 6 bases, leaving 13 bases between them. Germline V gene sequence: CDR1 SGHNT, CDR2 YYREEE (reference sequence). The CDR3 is CASSLEGAGREQYF. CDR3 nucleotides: TGTGCCAGCAGCTTGGAAGGGGCGGGTCGCGAGCAGTACTTC.

The CDR3, as DNA: TGTGCCAGCAGTGGGAGACTATTATCTAGCACAGATACGCAGTATTTT. This translates into CASSGRLLSSTDTQYF. V gene TRBV2 combines with J gene TRBJ2-3; a weak D match, TRBD2 (5 bases). This CDR3 spans 16 amino acids. The germline gives CDR1 SNHLY, CDR2 FYNNEI. V lost 4 bases and J lost 0, with 14 bases in between.

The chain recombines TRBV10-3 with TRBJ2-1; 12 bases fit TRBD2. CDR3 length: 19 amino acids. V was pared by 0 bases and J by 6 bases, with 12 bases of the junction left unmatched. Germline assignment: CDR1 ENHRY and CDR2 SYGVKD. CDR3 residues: CAISESTIRLAGEGNEQFF. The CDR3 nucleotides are TGTGCCATCAGTGAGTCGACTATAAGACTAGCGGGAGAGGGCAATGAGCAGTTCTTC.

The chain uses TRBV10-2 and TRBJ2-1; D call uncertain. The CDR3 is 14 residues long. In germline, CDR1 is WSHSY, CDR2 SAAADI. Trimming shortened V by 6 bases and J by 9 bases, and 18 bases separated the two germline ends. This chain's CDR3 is CASSPAALSGEQFF. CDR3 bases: TGCGCCAGCAGCCCCGCGGCTTTGAGTGGTGAGCAGTTCTTC.

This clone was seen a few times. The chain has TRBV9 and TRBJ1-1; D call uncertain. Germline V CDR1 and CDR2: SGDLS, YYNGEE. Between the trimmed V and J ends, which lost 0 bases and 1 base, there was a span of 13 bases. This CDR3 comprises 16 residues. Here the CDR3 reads CASSVGGIRENTEAFF. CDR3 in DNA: TGTGCCAGCAGCGTAGGCGGCATAAGGGAGAACACTGAAGCTTTCTTT. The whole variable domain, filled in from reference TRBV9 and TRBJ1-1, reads DSGVTQTPKHLITATGQRVTLRCSPRSGDLSVYWYQQSLDQGLQFLIQYYNGEERAKGNILERFSAQQFPDLHSELNLSSLELGDSALYFCASSVGGIRENTEAFFGQGTRLTVV.

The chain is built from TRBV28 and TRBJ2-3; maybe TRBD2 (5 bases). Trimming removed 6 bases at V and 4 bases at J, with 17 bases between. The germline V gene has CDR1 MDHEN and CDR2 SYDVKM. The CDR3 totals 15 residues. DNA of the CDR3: TGTGCCAGCAGGACCGGGGAAGCAAAGCCAGATACGCAGTATTTT. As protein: CASRTGEAKPDTQYF.

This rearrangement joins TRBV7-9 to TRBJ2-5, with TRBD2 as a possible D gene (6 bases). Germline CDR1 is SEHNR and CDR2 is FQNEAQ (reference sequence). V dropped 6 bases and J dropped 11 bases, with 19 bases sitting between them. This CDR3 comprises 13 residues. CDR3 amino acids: CASSLTPPGEQYF. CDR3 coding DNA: TGTGCCAGCAGTCTTACCCCCCCGGGGGAGCAGTACTTC.

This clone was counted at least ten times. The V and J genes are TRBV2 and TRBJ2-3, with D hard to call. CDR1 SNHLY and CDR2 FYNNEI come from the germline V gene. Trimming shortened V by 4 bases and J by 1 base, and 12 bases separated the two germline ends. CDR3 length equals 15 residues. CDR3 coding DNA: TGTGCCAGCAGTGTTAACCACCGCCGCACAGATACGCAGTATTTT. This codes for CASSVNHRRTDTQYF.

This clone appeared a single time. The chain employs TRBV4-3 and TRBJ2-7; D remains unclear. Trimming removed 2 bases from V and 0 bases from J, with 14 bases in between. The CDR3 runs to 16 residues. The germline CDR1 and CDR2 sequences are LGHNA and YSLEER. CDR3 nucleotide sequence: TGCGCCAGCAGCCAAAGGGTGGGGTCACGCTCCTACGAGCAGTACTTC. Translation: CASSQRVGSRSYEQYF.

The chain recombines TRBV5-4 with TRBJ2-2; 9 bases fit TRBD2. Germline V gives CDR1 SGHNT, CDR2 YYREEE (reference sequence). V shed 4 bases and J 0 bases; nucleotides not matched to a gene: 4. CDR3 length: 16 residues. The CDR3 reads CASSLKREANTGELFF. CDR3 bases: TGTGCCAGCAGCCTAAAGCGGGAGGCGAACACCGGGGAGCTGTTTTTT.

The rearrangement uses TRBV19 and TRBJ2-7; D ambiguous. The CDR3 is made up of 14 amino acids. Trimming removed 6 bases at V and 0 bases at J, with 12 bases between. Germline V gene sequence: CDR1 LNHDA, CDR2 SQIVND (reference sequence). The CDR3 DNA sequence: TGTGCCAGTAGGCGGTGGGAATACTCCTACGAGCAGTACTTC. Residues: CASRRWEYSYEQYF.

For the CDR3, the DNA is TGTGCCAGCAGCTTAACCGGGCTACGTGAAAAACTGTTTTTT. The encoded protein is CASSLTGLREKLFF. This chain uses TRBV7-2 with TRBJ1-4; no definite D call. From germline, CDR1 is SGHTA and CDR2 FQGNSA. V gave up 2 bases and J gave up 7 bases, with 11 bases separating them. The CDR3 covers 14 residues.

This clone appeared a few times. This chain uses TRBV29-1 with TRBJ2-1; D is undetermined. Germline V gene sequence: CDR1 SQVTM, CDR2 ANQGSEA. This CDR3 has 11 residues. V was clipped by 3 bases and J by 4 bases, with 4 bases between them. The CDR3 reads CSVERYNEQFF. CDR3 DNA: TGCAGCGTTGAGCGGTACAATGAGCAGTTCTTC.

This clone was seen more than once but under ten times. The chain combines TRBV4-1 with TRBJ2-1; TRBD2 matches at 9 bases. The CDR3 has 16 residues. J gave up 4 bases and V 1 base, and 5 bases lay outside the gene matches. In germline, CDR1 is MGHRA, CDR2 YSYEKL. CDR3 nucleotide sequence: TGCGCCAGCAGCCAAGGACTAGCGGAGGGGTACAATGAGCAGTTCTTC. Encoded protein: CASSQGLAEGYNEQFF.

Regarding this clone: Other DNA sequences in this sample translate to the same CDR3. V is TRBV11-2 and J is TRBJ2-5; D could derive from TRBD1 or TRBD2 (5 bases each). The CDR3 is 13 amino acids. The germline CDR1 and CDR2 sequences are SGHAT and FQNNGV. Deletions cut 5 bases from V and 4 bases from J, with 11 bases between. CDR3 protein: CASSPRGRETQYF. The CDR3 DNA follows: TGTGCCAGCAGCCCCCGGGGCCGAGAGACCCAGTACTTC.

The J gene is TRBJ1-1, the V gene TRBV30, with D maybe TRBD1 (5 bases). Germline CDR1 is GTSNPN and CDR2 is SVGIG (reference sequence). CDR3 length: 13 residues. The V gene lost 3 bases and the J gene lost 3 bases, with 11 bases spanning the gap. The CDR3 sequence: CAWRETGYTEAFF. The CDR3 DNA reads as TGTGCCTGGAGGGAAACAGGCTACACTGAAGCTTTCTTT.